One sample yielded the 2 T cell receptor beta chains listed below, sequenced in a study of T cells in localized non-small cell lung cancer (dated by TCRdb to the early 2020s). The receptor library was made with the immunoSEQ multiplex PCR assay. Imported from immuneACCESS, the table was reduced by TCRdb to in-frame sequences with V and J called. These copies leave out some clones; in studies compared against another copy, an unresolved V gene accounts for under half, and the cause of the remainder is not known. Within this sample are about 52,000 clones, with around 82% of them counted one time only. The leading ten clones occupy 3.5% to 5.5% of the sample. Sample: PBMCs, taken before any cancer treatment. The receptor set was obtained from a woman aged 35-70 years with stage II lung adenocarcinoma.

This chain uses TRBV5-1 with TRBJ1-2, with a weak D call TRBD1 (5 bases). The germline CDR1 and CDR2 sequences are SGHRS and YFSETQ. CDR3 length: 15 amino acids. V was cut by 2 bases and J by 6 bases, with 17 bases left in between. In DNA form, the CDR3 reads TGCGCCAGCAGCTTAAGGGGCCAAGGAGGGGATGGCTACACCTTC. It encodes CASSLRGQGGDGYTF.

This chain connects TRBV7-3 to TRBJ2-1, with 12 bases aligning to TRBD2. The germline V gene encodes CDR1 SGHTA and CDR2 FQGTGA. V was clipped by 2 bases and J by 4 bases; unmatched bases: 0. The CDR3 has 15 amino acids. CDR3 amino acids: CASSLGLAGYNEQFF. The CDR3 DNA reads as TGTGCCAGCAGCTTAGGACTAGCGGGGTACAATGAGCAGTTCTTC.